These 21 T cell receptor beta chains were sequenced from one sample in a study of graft-versus-host responses after intestinal transplantation. Irradiated, violet-dye-labeled stimulator cells, 200,000 in number, were plated with 200,000 CFSE-labeled responder cells. Clones were read by immunoSEQ multiplex PCR, and TCRdb kept only the in-frame ones, dropping some. Among roughly 5,100 clones listed, 27% were seen once. Sequencing was performed on alloreactive CD8+ T cells from a mixed lymphocyte reaction culture, taken before intestinal transplant. Subset: CFSE-low proliferating T cells sorted from roughly six-day pre-transplant mixed lymphocyte reaction (GvH or HvG direction). The receptors originated from a human patient who received an intestinal transplant.

Points on this clone: One end of the junction does not line up with germline, which may come from a read error. CDR3 coding DNA: TGTGCCAGCAGGAGCGGGAATCACTACGAGCAGTACTTC. It translates to CASRSGNHYEQYF. The J gene is TRBJ2-7, the V gene TRBV5-1, with TRBD2 matching 7 bases. The CDR3 totals 13 residues. Germline V gives CDR1 SGHRS, CDR2 YFSETQ.

This clone has a handful of counts. This chain uses TRBV7-6 with TRBJ2-7; 11 nucleotides align to TRBD2. The CDR3 loop spans 14 amino acids. CDR1 SGHVS and CDR2 FNYEAQ come from the germline V gene. With 5 bases clipped from V and 5 bases from J, the junction kept 5 bases outside the gene matches. CDR3 in amino acids: CASSNLGLADEQYF. CDR3 DNA sequence: TGTGCCAGCAGCAATCTGGGACTAGCGGACGAGCAGTACTTC.

Only a few counts were recorded for this clone. The V call is TRBV11-2, the J call TRBJ2-2, with TRBD1 matching over 8 bases. V dropped 3 bases and J dropped 1; count of bases not matched to a gene: 4. CDR1 SGHAT and CDR2 FQNNGV come from the germline V gene. This CDR3 has 16 residues. The CDR3 spells CASSFPDRVNTGELFF. Here the CDR3 DNA reads TGTGCCAGCAGCTTCCCGGACAGGGTGAACACCGGGGAGCTGTTTTTT.

This clone is judged medium-sized (0.01 to 0.1%). This chain links TRBV27 with TRBJ2-5; D unresolved. This CDR3 is 15 amino acids long. Germline V lookup: CDR1 MNHEY, CDR2 SMNVEV (reference sequence). Trimming took off 6 bases at V and 1 base at J, with 15 bases between the two ends. CDR3 in amino acids: CASRRTLETQETQYF. The CDR3 DNA sequence: TGTGCCAGCAGGCGCACCCTGGAGACCCAAGAGACCCAGTACTTC.

This chain links TRBV5-4 with TRBJ2-1; D is perhaps TRBD1 (6 bases). The CDR3 covers 17 residues. The V end lost 0 bases, the J end lost 2 bases, and 15 bases lay between the germline ends. The germline gives CDR1 SGHNT, CDR2 YYREEE (reference sequence). The CDR3 coding sequence is TGTGCCAGCAGCTTGGTTCCACAGGGTACCCCCTACAATGAGCAGTTCTTC. Translated, it gives CASSLVPQGTPYNEQFF.

This clone came up a few times. The chain links TRBV7-3 to TRBJ1-6; D is unclear. Germline CDR1 reads SGHTA; CDR2 reads FQGTGA. The CDR3 has 15 amino acids. V shed 6 bases and J shed 7 bases, with 16 bases lying between them. DNA for the CDR3: TGTGCCAGCAGTAACCGGACCCGAGGGAATTCACCCCTCCACTTT. This sequence encodes CASSNRTRGNSPLHF.

This clone turned up a few times. The rearrangement joins TRBV28 to TRBJ2-7, with 14 bases lining up with TRBD2. Germline loops: CDR1 MDHEN, CDR2 SYDVKM. The CDR3 contains 22 residues. Germline trimming cut 3 bases from V and 2 bases from J; bases unmatched to any gene: 21. The CDR3 DNA reads TGTGCCAGCAGTTTTTTCCTTCCGGGAGAGACTAGCGGGAGGGCCCTAACCTACGAGCAGTACTTC. Residues: CASSFFLPGETSGRALTYEQYF. The full variable domain, in which reference TRBV28 and TRBJ2-7 provide the parts outside the CDR3, is DVKVTQSSRYLVKRTGEKVFLECVQDMDHENMFWYRQDPGLGLRLIYFSYDVKMKEKGDIPEGYSVSREKKERFSLILESASTNQTSMYLCASSFFLPGETSGRALTYEQYFGPGTRLTVT.

This clone showed up just a few times. The genes are TRBV29-1 and TRBJ2-7; no clear D. The V end was cut by 4 bases, the J end by 4 bases, with 14 bases between. Germline V lookup: CDR1 SQVTM, CDR2 ANQGSEA. CDR3 length: 13 residues. The CDR3 DNA reads TGCAGCGTTGTTTTCCTGGAAGGGTACGAGCAGTACTTC. Translation: CSVVFLEGYEQYF.

This clone was counted only a few times. This rearrangement joins TRBV2 to TRBJ2-7; 7 bases match TRBD2. The germline CDR1 and CDR2 sequences are SNHLY and FYNNEI. J lost 1 base, V lost 1 base, and 4 bases had no gene match. The CDR3 has 15 residues. CDR3 sequence: CASSEVGTTSYEQYF. Written as DNA, the CDR3 is TGTGCCAGCAGTGAAGTGGGGACTACTTCCTACGAGCAGTACTTC.

The rearrangement links TRBV7-3 to TRBJ2-7; D might be TRBD2 (6 bases). Germline loops: CDR1 SGHTA, CDR2 FQGTGA. The V and J ends lost 5 bases and 7 bases respectively, with 27 bases between them. This CDR3 has 17 residues. The CDR3 bases are TGTGCCAGCAGCCCCTGGGGTGGGACTTCTGACTCGGGGGAGCAGTACTTC. As protein: CASSPWGGTSDSGEQYF.

By share, this clone counts as medium-sized. The CDR3 reads CASSPGQGNYEQYF. CDR3 nucleotide sequence: TGTGCCAGCAGCCCGGGACAGGGGAACTACGAGCAGTACTTC. The chain links TRBV4-2 to TRBJ2-7, with 10 nucleotides matching TRBD1. The germline gives CDR1 LGHNA, CDR2 YNFKEQ. The V and J ends lost 4 bases and 3 bases, in that order; junction bases with no gene match: 3. The CDR3 is 14 residues long.

This clone was seen a handful of times. The chain uses TRBV6-4 and TRBJ2-4, with TRBD2 identical over 7 bases. Germline V gene sequence: CDR1 MRHNA, CDR2 SNTAGT. The CDR3 is 16 amino acids. After removal of 7 bases from V and 0 bases from J, the junction contained 9 bases not matched to a gene. DNA of the CDR3: TGTGCCAGCATTCTTCTAGCGGTTATAGCCAAAAACATTCAGTACTTC. It encodes CASILLAVIAKNIQYF.

V is TRBV9 and J is TRBJ2-1; D perhaps matches TRBD2 (6 bases). The germline V gene has CDR1 SGDLS and CDR2 YYNGEE. This CDR3 has 14 amino acids. The V and J ends lost 3 bases and 3 bases respectively, with 10 bases between them. The CDR3, as DNA: TGTGCCAGCAGCGGAACTAGCAGCTACAATGAGCAGTTCTTC. It translates to CASSGTSSYNEQFF.

This clone was observed a handful of times. The chain couples TRBV7-9 to TRBJ1-5, with 11 bases aligning to TRBD1. J was trimmed by 2 bases and V by 4 bases; bases with no gene match: 4. The CDR3 is 16 amino acids. CDR1 SEHNR and CDR2 FQNEAQ come from the germline V gene (reference sequence). CDR3 in amino acids: CASSSGTGGGNQPQHF. DNA for the CDR3: TGTGCCAGCAGCTCTGGGACAGGGGGAGGCAATCAGCCCCAGCATTTT.

J is TRBJ2-1 and V is TRBV30, with D possibly TRBD1 on 5 matching bases. In germline, CDR1 is GTSNPN, CDR2 SVGIG (reference sequence). The CDR3 runs to 13 residues. CDR3: CASAPGMDNEQFF. The DNA for the CDR3 is TGTGCTTCCGCACCAGGGATGGACAATGAGCAGTTCTTC.

The chain employs TRBV5-4 and TRBJ1-2; D call uncertain. The CDR3 loop spans 15 amino acids. Germline V gene data show CDR1 as SGHNT and CDR2 as YYREEE (reference sequence). Trimming removed 2 bases at V and 6 bases at J, with 17 bases between. The CDR3: CASSFLLGLWHGYTF. The CDR3 DNA reads as TGTGCCAGCAGCTTTCTATTGGGCCTATGGCATGGCTACACCTTC. Drawing the rest from reference TRBV5-4 and TRBJ1-2, the complete variable domain is ETGVTQSPTHLIKTRGQQVTLRCSSQSGHNTVSWYQQALGQGPQFIFQYYREEENGRGNFPPRFSGLQFPNYSSELNVNALELDDSALYLCASSFLLGLWHGYTFGSGTRLTVV.

The chain uses TRBV30 and TRBJ2-7; 8 bases align to TRBD2. The CDR3 sequence is 13 residues long. Germline V gives CDR1 GTSNPN, CDR2 SVGIG (reference sequence). With V trimmed by 0 bases and J by 7 bases, 5 bases remained unmatched. CDR3 coding DNA: TGTGCCTGGAGTGTAATGGGACTAGGGGAGCAGTACTTC. Its translation: CAWSVMGLGEQYF.

This clone occurred a few times. The genes are TRBV7-3 and TRBJ2-7; tentatively, D is TRBD1 (6 bases). Germline CDR1 SGHTA, CDR2 FQGTGA. The CDR3 runs to 14 residues. V lost 3 bases and J lost 7, with 16 bases in between. CDR3 nucleotides: TGTGCCAGCAGCTTGTACGGACAGAGCTGGGAGCAGTACTTC. Amino acid sequence: CASSLYGQSWEQYF.

The V gene is TRBV7-9, the J gene TRBJ2-7, with TRBD2 identical over 8 bases. The CDR3 consists of 15 residues. Germline V gene sequence: CDR1 SEHNR, CDR2 FQNEAQ (reference sequence). J was trimmed by 1 base and V by 1 base; bases with no gene match: 3. The chain's CDR3 is CASSLGPGGSYEQYF. The DNA of the CDR3 is TGTGCCAGCAGCTTAGGGCCGGGAGGGTCCTACGAGCAGTACTTC.

This clone turned up a few times. The chain joins TRBV9 to TRBJ2-5; possible D gene TRBD2, 6 bases. The CDR3 runs 15 residues. CDR1 and CDR2 (germline): SGDLS, YYNGEE. With 4 bases removed from V and 1 base from J, the gap between germline ends came to 14 bases. In nucleotides, the CDR3 is TGTGCCAGCAGCCTTACGGGACTTATCCAAGAGACCCAGTACTTC. Its protein is CASSLTGLIQETQYF.

The chain couples TRBV23-1 to TRBJ1-1; no reliable D call. TRBV23-1 is annotated as an ORF whose role is uncertain. V shed 6 bases and J shed 2 bases, with 13 bases lying between them. The CDR3 spans 14 residues. This chain's CDR3 is CASSPLVCNTEAFF. CDR3 DNA: TGCGCCAGCAGCCCGCTGGTTTGTAACACTGAAGCTTTCTTT.